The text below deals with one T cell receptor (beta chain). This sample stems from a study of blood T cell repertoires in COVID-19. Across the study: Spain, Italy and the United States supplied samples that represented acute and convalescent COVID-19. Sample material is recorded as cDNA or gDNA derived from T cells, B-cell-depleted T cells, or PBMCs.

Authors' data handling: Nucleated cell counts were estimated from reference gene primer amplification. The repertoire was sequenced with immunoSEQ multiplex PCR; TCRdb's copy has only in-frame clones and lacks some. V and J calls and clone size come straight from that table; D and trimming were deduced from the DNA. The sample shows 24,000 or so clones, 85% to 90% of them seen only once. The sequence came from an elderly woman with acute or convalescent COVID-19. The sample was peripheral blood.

In DNA, the CDR3 is TGCGCCAGCAGCCCAGGAGGGAACAACAGGCTATACGAGCAGTACTTC. It is translated as CASSPGGNNRLYEQYF. The rearrangement joins TRBV23-1 to TRBJ2-7, with TRBD2 as a possible D gene (6 bases). TRBV23-1 is an open reading frame whose function is uncertain. The CDR3 runs 16 residues. The V end lost 6 bases, the J end lost 4 bases, and 22 bases lay between the germline ends.